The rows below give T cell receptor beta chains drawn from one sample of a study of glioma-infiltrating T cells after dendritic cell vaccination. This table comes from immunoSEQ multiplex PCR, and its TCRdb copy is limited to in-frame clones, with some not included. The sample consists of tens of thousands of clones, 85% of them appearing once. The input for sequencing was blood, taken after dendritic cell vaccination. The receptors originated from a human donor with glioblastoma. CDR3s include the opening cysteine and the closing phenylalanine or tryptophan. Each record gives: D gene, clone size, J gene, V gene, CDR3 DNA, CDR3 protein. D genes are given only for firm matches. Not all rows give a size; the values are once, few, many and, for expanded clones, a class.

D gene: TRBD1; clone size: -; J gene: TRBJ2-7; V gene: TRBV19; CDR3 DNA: TGTGCCAGTAGCCCCGCGATCAGGACAGGGAGAATCTTC; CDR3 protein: CASSPAIRTGRIF
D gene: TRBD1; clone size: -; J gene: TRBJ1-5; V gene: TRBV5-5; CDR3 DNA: TGTGCCAGCAGCCTCGGGACAGATAGCAATCAGCCCCAGCATTTT; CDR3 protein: CASSLGTDSNQPQHF
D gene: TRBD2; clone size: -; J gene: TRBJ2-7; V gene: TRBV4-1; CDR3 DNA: TGCGCCAGCAGCCAAGTCGAAATAGCGGGAGGCCGCGCCTACGAGCAGTACTTC; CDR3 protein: CASSQVEIAGGRAYEQYF
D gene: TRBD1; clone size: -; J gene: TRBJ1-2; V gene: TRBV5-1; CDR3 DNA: TGCGCCAGCAGCGGGAAGGGACAGGCGAGCGGCTACACCTTC; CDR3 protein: CASSGKGQASGYTF
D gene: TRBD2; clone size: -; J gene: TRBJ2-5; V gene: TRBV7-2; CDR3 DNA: TGTGCCAGCAGCGGGCTTAGCGGGGGGGTTCAGGAGACCCAGTACTTC; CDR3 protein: CASSGLSGGVQETQYF
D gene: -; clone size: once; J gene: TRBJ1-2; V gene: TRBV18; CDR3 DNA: TGTGCCAGCTCACCAAATTACGTCCAGAACTATGGCTACACCTTC; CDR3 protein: CASSPNYVQNYGYTF
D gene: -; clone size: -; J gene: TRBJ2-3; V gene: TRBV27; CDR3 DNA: TGTGCCAGCAGCCGGCAGGGAGATACGCAGTATTTT; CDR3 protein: CASSRQGDTQYF
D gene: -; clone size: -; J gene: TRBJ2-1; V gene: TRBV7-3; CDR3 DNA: TGTGCCAGCAGCTTTATCACCAGCTCCTACAATGAGCAGTTCTTC; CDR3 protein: CASSFITSSYNEQFF
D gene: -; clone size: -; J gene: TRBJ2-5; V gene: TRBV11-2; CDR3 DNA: TGTGCCAGCAGCTTATATTCAGGGAAAGAGACCCAGTACTTC; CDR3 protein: CASSLYSGKETQYF
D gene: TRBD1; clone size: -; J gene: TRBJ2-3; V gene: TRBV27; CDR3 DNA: TGTGCCACCACTCCCCAAGTACCGGGACAGGGAAGTCTGAATACGCAGTATTTT; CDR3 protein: CATTPQVPGQGSLNTQYF
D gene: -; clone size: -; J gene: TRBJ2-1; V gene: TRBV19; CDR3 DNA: TGTGGGGGGAGTAGCGGAAGGTCGGTCAATGAGCAGTTCTTC; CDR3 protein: CGGSSGRSVNEQFF
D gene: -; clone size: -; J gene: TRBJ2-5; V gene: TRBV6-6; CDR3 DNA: TGTGCCAGCAGTTACTCGGGCGTTGAGACCCAGTACTTC; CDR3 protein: CASSYSGVETQYF
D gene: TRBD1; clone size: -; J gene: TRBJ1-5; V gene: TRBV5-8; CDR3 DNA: TGTGCCAGCAGCTTGTTATTACAGGGGGCGGTAAGTCAGCCCCAGCATTTT; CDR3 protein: CASSLLLQGAVSQPQHF
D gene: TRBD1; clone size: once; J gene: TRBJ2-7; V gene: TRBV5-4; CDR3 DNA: TGTGCCAGCAGCCGACAGGGGGCTTCCTACGAGCAGTACTTC; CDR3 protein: CASSRQGASYEQYF
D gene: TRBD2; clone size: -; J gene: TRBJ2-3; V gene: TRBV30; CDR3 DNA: TGTGCCTGGAGTGCGGGTAGCGGGGGGCCAGATACGCAGTATTTT; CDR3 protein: CAWSAGSGGPDTQYF
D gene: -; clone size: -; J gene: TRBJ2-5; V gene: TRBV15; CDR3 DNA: TGTGCCACCCGCGGTTCGGTAGAGACCCAGTACTTC; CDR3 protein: CATRGSVETQYF
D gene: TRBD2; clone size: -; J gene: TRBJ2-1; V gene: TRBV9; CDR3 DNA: TGTGCCAGCAGCGTAGATGGGACTAGCTCCTACAATGAGCAGTTCTTC; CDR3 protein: CASSVDGTSSYNEQFF
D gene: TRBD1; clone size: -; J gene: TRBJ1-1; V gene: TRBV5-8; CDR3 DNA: TGTGCCAGCAGCTTAACAGGGGGTCGCACTGAAGCTTTCTTT; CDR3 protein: CASSLTGGRTEAFF
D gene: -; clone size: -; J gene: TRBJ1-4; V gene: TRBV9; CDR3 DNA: TGTGCCAGCAGCCCCCTGGGGCGCCAGGGAGAAAAACTGTTTTTT; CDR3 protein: CASSPLGRQGEKLFF
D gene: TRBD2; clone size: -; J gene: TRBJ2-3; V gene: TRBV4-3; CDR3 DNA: TGCGCCAGCAGCCAAGAACGGACTAGCGGGGGGGCCAGGGGTTCAGATACGCAGTATTTT; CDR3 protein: CASSQERTSGGARGSDTQYF
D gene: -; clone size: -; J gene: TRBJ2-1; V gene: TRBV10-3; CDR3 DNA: TGTGCCATCAGTGGCTTTACGGACAGCTCCTACAATGAGCAGTTCTTC; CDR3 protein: CAISGFTDSSYNEQFF
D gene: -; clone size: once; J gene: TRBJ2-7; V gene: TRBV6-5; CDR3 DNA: TGTGCCAGCAGTTATGGGCTGGGCTACGAGCAGTACTTC; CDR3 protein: CASSYGLGYEQYF
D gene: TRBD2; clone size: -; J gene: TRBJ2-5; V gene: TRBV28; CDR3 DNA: TGTGCCAGCAGTTTCCGGGGACTAGCGGGAGTAGAGACCCAGTACTTC; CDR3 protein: CASSFRGLAGVETQYF
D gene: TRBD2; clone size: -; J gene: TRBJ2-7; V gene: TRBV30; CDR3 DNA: TGTGCCTGCAAAACCGGGACTAGCCTCTCCTACGAGCAGTACTTC; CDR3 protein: CACKTGTSLSYEQYF
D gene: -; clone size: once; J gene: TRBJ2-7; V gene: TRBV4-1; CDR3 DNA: TGCGCCAGCAGCCAAGGTGGACAGCTCTCCTACGAGCAGTACTTC; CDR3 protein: CASSQGGQLSYEQYF
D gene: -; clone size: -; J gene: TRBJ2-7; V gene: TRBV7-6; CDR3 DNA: TGTGCCAGCAGCCGAGGCGGGACCGCCGTCCTCGAGCAGTACTTC; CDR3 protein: CASSRGGTAVLEQYF
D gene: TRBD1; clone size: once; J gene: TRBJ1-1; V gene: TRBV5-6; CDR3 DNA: TGTGCCAGCAGCAATCCCGGGACAGGGGAGGATCTCACTGAAGCTTTCTTT; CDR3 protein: CASSNPGTGEDLTEAFF
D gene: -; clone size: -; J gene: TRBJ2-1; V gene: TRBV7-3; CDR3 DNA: TGTGCCAGCAGTCCGGGCTCCTACAATGAGCAGTTCTTC; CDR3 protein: CASSPGSYNEQFF
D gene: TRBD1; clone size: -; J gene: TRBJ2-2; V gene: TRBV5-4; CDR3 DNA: TGTGCCAGCAGCTTGGGGGACAGGGGGCGCACCGGGGAGCTGTTTTTT; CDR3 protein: CASSLGDRGRTGELFF
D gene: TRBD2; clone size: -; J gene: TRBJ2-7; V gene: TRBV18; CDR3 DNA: TGTGCCAGCTCACCAAAATACGGAGGGACTAGATTAGCCTACGAGCAGTACTTC; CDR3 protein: CASSPKYGGTRLAYEQYF
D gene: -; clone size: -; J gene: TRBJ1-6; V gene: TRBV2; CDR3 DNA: TGTGCCAGCAGTGAAGGCGGGGGTTCGTATTCACCCCTCCACTTT; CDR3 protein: CASSEGGGSYSPLHF
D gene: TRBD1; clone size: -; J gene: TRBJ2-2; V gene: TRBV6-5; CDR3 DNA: TGTGCCAGCAGTTCTCCGGGACAGGGATCCACCGGGGAGCTGTTTTTT; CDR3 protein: CASSSPGQGSTGELFF
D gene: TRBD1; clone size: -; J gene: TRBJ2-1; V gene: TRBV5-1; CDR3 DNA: TGCGCCAGCAGCCAAGCCGGGACAGATACCAATGAGCAGTTCTTC; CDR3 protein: CASSQAGTDTNEQFF
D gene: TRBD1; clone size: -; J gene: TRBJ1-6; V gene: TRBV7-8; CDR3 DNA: TGTGCCAGCAGCTTAGACAGGGGTGGATCACCCCTCCACTTT; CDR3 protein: CASSLDRGGSPLHF
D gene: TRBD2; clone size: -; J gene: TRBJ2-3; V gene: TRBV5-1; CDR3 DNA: TGCGCCAGCAGGGCGGGGGTGGGCACAGATACGCAGTATTTT; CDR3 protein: CASRAGVGTDTQYF
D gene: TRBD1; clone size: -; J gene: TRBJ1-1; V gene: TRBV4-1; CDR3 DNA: TGCGCCAGCAGCCAAGGGTTTCGGGACAGGGGCACTGAAGCTTTCTTT; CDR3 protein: CASSQGFRDRGTEAFF
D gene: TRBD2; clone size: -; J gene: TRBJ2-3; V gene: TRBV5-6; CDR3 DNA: TGTGCCAGCAGCCCCCCCCGGCGGGAGGCCCGGGATACGCAGTATTTT; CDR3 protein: CASSPPRREARDTQYF
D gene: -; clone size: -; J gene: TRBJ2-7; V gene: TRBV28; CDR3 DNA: TGTGCCAGCACTGAATCCCAGGGGATATTATACGAGCAGTACTTC; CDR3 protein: CASTESQGILYEQYF
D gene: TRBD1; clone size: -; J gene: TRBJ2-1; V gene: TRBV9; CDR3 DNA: TGTGCCAGCAGCGAGACCCCCCTCGGGACAGGGTACAATGAGCAGTTCTTC; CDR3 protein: CASSETPLGTGYNEQFF
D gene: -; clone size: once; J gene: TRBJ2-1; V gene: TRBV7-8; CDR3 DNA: TGTGCCAGCAGCTTAGGGGGACTGCCCCCTAATGAGCAGTTCTTC; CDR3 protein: CASSLGGLPPNEQFF
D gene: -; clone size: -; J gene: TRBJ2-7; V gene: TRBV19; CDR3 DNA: TGTGCCAGTAGTCTTGAGGGCAGGAACGAGCAGTACTTC; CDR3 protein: CASSLEGRNEQYF
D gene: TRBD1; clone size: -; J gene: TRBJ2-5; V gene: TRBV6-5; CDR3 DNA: TGTGCCAGCAGCCCCGACAGGGGATGGGAGACCCAGTACTTC; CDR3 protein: CASSPDRGWETQYF